A single sample is the source of the 30 T cell receptor beta chains below, sequenced in a study of T cells after yellow fever vaccination (dated by TCRdb to between 2018 and 2020). Library preparation used 5' RACE. Sequenced on an Illumina NovaSeq 6000. Starting from the raw public reads, TCRdb applied fastp trimming at Q25, assembled clones with MiXCR and retained in-frame beta chains. Each entry is one CDR3 protein sequence, shown with its most common DNA and genes. Present in this sample are more than 200,000 distinct CDR3 sequences, roughly 4% of which were seen just once. The ten most abundant clones make up about a fifth of the sample. Read against the paper, the sample's treatment or condition label means: live attenuated yellow fever vaccine strain. The sample was PBMCs, taken 15 days after the yellow fever booster vaccination. The receptors were gathered from a man aged 18 to 30 who received the YFV17D yellow fever vaccine.

This clonotype came up many times. The rearrangement uses TRBV15 and TRBJ2-1; D ambiguous. The CDR3 sequence is 14 residues long. The V gene lost 1 base and the J gene lost 7 bases, with 11 bases spanning the gap. Germline assignment: CDR1 LNHNV and CDR2 YYDKDF (reference sequence). CDR3: CATSRAPGRNEQFF. The CDR3 region has the DNA TGTGCCACCAGCAGAGCGCCTGGGCGGAATGAGCAGTTCTTC.

The table lists this clonotype with many counts. Compared with germline, one end of the junction differs, possibly owing to a read error. The chain uses TRBV29-1 and TRBJ2-2, with TRBD1 matching over 9 bases. Germline CDR1 SQVTM, CDR2 ANQGSEA. The CDR3 contains 15 residues. The CDR3 bases are TGCAGCGTCGAAGAGGACAGGGGCGAAGCCGGGGAGCTGTTTTTT. Protein product: CSVEEDRGEAGELFF.

This clonotype has a count of ten or more. V usage is TRBV10-1 and J usage is TRBJ2-5; 11 nucleotides agree with TRBD2. The CDR3 is 16 residues long. V gave up 0 bases and J gave up 8 bases; unmatched junction bases: 8. The germline V gene encodes CDR1 WNHNN and CDR2 SYGVQD (reference sequence). CDR3 in amino acids: CASSESWGTSGVTQYF. The CDR3, as DNA: TGCGCCAGCAGTGAGTCGTGGGGGACTAGCGGAGTAACCCAGTACTTC.

This clonotype was observed a few times. J is TRBJ2-5 and V is TRBV7-2, with TRBD2 matching over 7 bases. Losses at the gene ends were 5 bases for V and 10 bases for J; bases not matched to a gene: 13. Per germline, CDR1 SGHTA and CDR2 FQGNSA. This CDR3 has 14 residues. The chain's CDR3 is CASSVGTRGGSQYF. The CDR3 nucleotides are TGTGCCAGCAGCGTGGGTACCCGCGGGGGTAGCCAGTACTTC. Looking up the rest from reference TRBV7-2 and TRBJ2-5 gives the full variable domain: GAGVSQSPSNKVTEKGKDVELRCDPISGHTALYWYRQSLGQGLEFLIYFQGNSAPDKSGLPSDRFSAERTGGSVSTLTIQRTQQEDSAVYLCASSVGTRGGSQYFGPGTRLLVL.

This rearrangement joins TRBV24-1 to TRBJ1-1, with D uncertain. In germline, CDR1 is KGHDR, CDR2 SFDVKD. Deletions cut 1 base from V and 8 bases from J, with 4 bases between. This CDR3 has 11 amino acids. The CDR3: CATSDLYEAFF. For the CDR3, the DNA is TGTGCCACCAGTGATTTATACGAAGCTTTCTTT.

This clonotype was recorded many times. The chain joins TRBV5-1 to TRBJ2-3; D unclear. The CDR3 contains 14 residues. Between the trimmed V and J ends, which lost 1 base and 7 bases, there was a span of 13 bases. Germline V gene sequence: CDR1 SGHRS, CDR2 YFSETQ. CDR3 in DNA: TGCGCCAGCAGCTTGACCACAGCAGCCTATACGCAGTATTTT. Its translation: CASSLTTAAYTQYF. Combining the CDR3 with reference TRBV5-1 and TRBJ2-3 gives the whole variable domain KAGVTQTPRYLIKTRGQQVTLSCSPISGHRSVSWYQQTPGQGLQFLFEYFSETQRNKGNFPGRFSGRQFSNSRSEMNVSTLELGDSALYLCASSLTTAAYTQYFGPGTRLTVL.

This clonotype was found many times. The chain carries TRBV28 and TRBJ1-5; no clear D. Trimming took off 3 bases at V and 2 bases at J, with 8 bases between the two ends. Germline V CDR1 and CDR2: MDHEN, SYDVKM. This CDR3 spans 14 amino acids. The CDR3 sequence is CASSFRVGNQPQHF. The CDR3 region has the DNA TGTGCCAGCAGTTTTAGGGTTGGCAATCAGCCCCAGCATTTT.

The chain is built from TRBV18 and TRBJ1-1; D is unclear. The CDR3 consists of 15 residues. The V end was cut by 2 bases, the J end by 1 base, with 11 bases between. Germline CDR1 and CDR2: KGHSH and LQKENI. The CDR3 region is CASSPTTIGNTEAFF. CDR3 bases: TGTGCCAGCTCACCAACGACCATAGGGAACACTGAAGCTTTCTTT.

This clonotype was found many times. Here the CDR3 DNA reads TGTGCCAGCAGTGACCCCTTCAGGACAGGGTCCTACGAGCAGTACTTC. Translating it yields CASSDPFRTGSYEQYF. The chain combines TRBV6-5 with TRBJ2-7; 8 nucleotides align to TRBD1. CDR1 is MNHEY and CDR2 is SVGAGI in the germline V gene. This CDR3 region has 16 residues. Losses at the gene ends were 5 bases for V and 1 base for J; bases not matched to a gene: 10.

This clonotype was seen at least ten times. The V gene is TRBV7-3, the J gene TRBJ1-2, with D unclear. This CDR3 comprises 13 residues. Germline-derived CDR1 and CDR2 are SGHTA and FQGTGA. V shed 10 bases and J shed 2 bases, with 14 bases lying between them. The CDR3 protein is CATPTGSNYGYTF. DNA for the CDR3: TGTGCCACTCCTACCGGCAGCAACTATGGCTACACCTTC.

Many counts were recorded for this clonotype. The chain recombines TRBV7-2 with TRBJ2-3; tentative D call: TRBD2 (6 bases). V was clipped by 0 bases and J by 6 bases, with 16 bases between them. This CDR3 comprises 16 residues. Germline loops: CDR1 SGHTA, CDR2 FQGNSA. The CDR3 protein is CASSLAAAGTSDTQYF. CDR3 coding DNA: TGTGCCAGCAGCTTAGCAGCCGCTGGGACTTCTGATACGCAGTATTTT.

This clonotype was seen more than once but under ten times. The rearrangement links TRBV5-1 to TRBJ1-6, with 7 positions matching TRBD1. There are 15 residues in the CDR3. The germline CDR1 and CDR2 sequences are SGHRS and YFSETQ. Losses at the gene ends were 0 bases for V and 8 bases for J; bases not matched to a gene: 5. The CDR3 protein is CASSLAGTEYSPLHF. In nucleotides, the CDR3 is TGCGCCAGCAGCTTGGCCGGGACAGAGTATTCACCCCTCCACTTT. The full variable domain, with the rest looked up from reference TRBV5-1 and TRBJ1-6, is KAGVTQTPRYLIKTRGQQVTLSCSPISGHRSVSWYQQTPGQGLQFLFEYFSETQRNKGNFPGRFSGRQFSNSRSEMNVSTLELGDSALYLCASSLAGTEYSPLHFGNGTRLTVT.

This clonotype was recorded at least ten times. This sequence joins TRBV25-1 and TRBJ1-1; tentative D call: TRBD1 (5 bases). Trimming cost V 6 bases and J 10 bases, with 21 bases left between them. The CDR3 extends over 14 amino acids. From germline, CDR1 is MGHDK and CDR2 SYGVNS. The CDR3 DNA sequence: TGTGCCAGCAGAATAGGGGACGTTGAACAAGGAGCTTTCTTT. It translates to CASRIGDVEQGAFF. Complete variable domain (other parts from reference TRBV25-1 and TRBJ1-1): EADIYQTPRYLVIGTGKKITLECSQTMGHDKMYWYQQDPGMELHLIHYSYGVNSTEKGDLSSESTVSRIRTEHFPLTLESARPSHTSQYLCASRIGDVEQGAFFGQGTRLTVV.

This clonotype has a count of ten or more. V gene TRBV6-5 combines with J gene TRBJ1-2; a possible D gene is TRBD1 (5 bases). The CDR3 has 12 residues. Trimming took off 5 bases at V and 8 bases at J, with 12 bases between the two ends. The germline CDR1 and CDR2 sequences are MNHEY and SVGAGI. DNA for the CDR3: TGTGCCAGCAGTACGCGGGACGGGGGCTACACCTTC. The encoded protein is CASSTRDGGYTF.

In this sample, this clonotype turned up many times. V is TRBV12-3 or TRBV12-4 and J is TRBJ2-7; D may be TRBD1 (6 bases). Trimming removed 3 bases from V and 2 bases from J, with 11 bases in between. This CDR3 is built from 14 residues. The CDR3 DNA reads TGTGCCAGCAGTTTGAGGGGGTACGCCTACGAGCAGTACTTC. This sequence encodes CASSLRGYAYEQYF.

In this sample, this clonotype turned up many times. The V gene is TRBV20-1, the J gene TRBJ2-4; D is perhaps TRBD1 (6 bases). Germline CDR1 is DFQATT and CDR2 is SNEGSKA (reference sequence). This CDR3 has 13 residues. The germline V and J ends were trimmed by 4 bases and 6 bases, with 13 bases remaining between them. CDR3 sequence reads: CSATQGPGNIQYF. The CDR3 coding sequence is TGCAGTGCTACTCAGGGGCCGGGAAACATTCAGTACTTC.

A few counts support this clonotype. This rearrangement joins TRBV12-3 or TRBV12-4 to TRBJ1-1; D possibly corresponds to TRBD1 (6 bases). The CDR3 is 17 residues long. V was trimmed by 6 bases and J by 4 bases, leaving 24 bases between them. Written as DNA, the CDR3 is TGTGCCAGCAGATCGGACAGCTACCTACAGTCGGTCACTGAAGCTTTCTTT. Its protein product is CASRSDSYLQSVTEAFF.

This clonotype occurred many times. V and J are TRBV7-2 and TRBJ2-7, with D perhaps TRBD1 or TRBD2 (7 bases each). The V end was cut by 2 bases, the J end by 2 bases, with 10 bases between. Germline CDR1 and CDR2: SGHTA and FQGNSA. The CDR3 is made up of 14 amino acids. The CDR3 nucleotides read TGTGCCAGCAGCTTACAGGGGGGGACCTACGAGCAGTACTTC. Protein: CASSLQGGTYEQYF.

This clonotype was seen ten or more times. This rearrangement joins TRBV13 to TRBJ2-7, with TRBD2 as a possible D gene (6 bases). This CDR3 spans 13 amino acids. V lost 6 bases to trimming and J lost 4 bases, with 13 bases between them. Germline V gives CDR1 PRHDT, CDR2 FYEKMQ (reference sequence). Here the CDR3 reads CASSFGTPYEQYV. For the CDR3, the DNA is TGTGCCAGCAGTTTCGGGACTCCATACGAGCAGTACGTC.

This clonotype came up many times. This chain uses TRBV19 with TRBJ2-2, with a weak D call TRBD2 (5 bases). The CDR3 is made up of 15 amino acids. V shed 3 bases and J shed 6 bases, with 14 bases lying between them. Germline V lookup: CDR1 LNHDA, CDR2 SQIVND (reference sequence). The CDR3 coding sequence is TGTGCCAGTAGTATCGGGGTTAGCGCGGCCGGGGAGCTGTTTTTT. Translating gives CASSIGVSAAGELFF.

The chain's CDR3 is CASRKYRDSNQPQHF. The CDR3 DNA reads as TGTGCCAGCAGGAAATACAGAGATAGCAATCAGCCCCAGCATTTT. The rearrangement joins TRBV27 to TRBJ1-5; D unresolved. The CDR3 contains 15 residues. Germline V gene lookup returns CDR1 MNHEY and CDR2 SMNVEV (reference sequence). V was cut by 6 bases and J by 0 bases, with 12 bases left in between.

This clonotype was counted ten times or more. J is TRBJ1-1 and V is TRBV7-9; 7 bases match TRBD1. The trim removed 5 bases at V and 1 base at J, leaving 16 bases unmatched. Germline V gene sequence: CDR1 SEHNR, CDR2 FQNEAQ (reference sequence). The CDR3 is made up of 18 amino acids. The CDR3 coding sequence is TGTGCCAGCAGCCTTGTTACAGGGGCGCTCCAGGGGAACACTGAAGCTTTCTTT. This encodes CASSLVTGALQGNTEAFF. Full variable domain (outside the CDR3, taken from reference TRBV7-9 and TRBJ1-1): DTGVSQNPRHKITKRGQNVTFRCDPISEHNRLYWYRQTLGQGPEFLTYFQNEAQLEKSRLLSDRFSAERPKGSFSTLEIQRTEQGDSAMYLCASSLVTGALQGNTEAFFGQGTRLTVV.

This clonotype was found many times. This chain links TRBV4-3 with TRBJ1-2; D is ambiguous. The ends were cut back, 0 bases at V and 2 bases at J, with 16 bases in the middle. Per the germline V gene, CDR1 is LGHNA and CDR2 is YSLEER. The CDR3 loop spans 17 amino acids. Written as DNA, the CDR3 is TGCGCCAGCAGCCAAGAAAGGCAGGAGATATTCAACTATGGCTACACCTTC. It encodes CASSQERQEIFNYGYTF.

This clonotype was observed at least ten times. This chain joins TRBV6-6 and TRBJ1-5; 7 bases map to TRBD1. The CDR3 contains 15 residues. CDR1 and CDR2 (germline): MNHNY, SVGAGI (reference sequence). Trimming took 6 bases from V and 7 from J; bases not matched to a gene: 12. Here the CDR3 DNA reads TGTGCCAGCAGATGGCAGGGGGAAGATGGACAGCCCCAGCATTTT. This sequence encodes CASRWQGEDGQPQHF.

The table lists this clonotype with many counts. V and J are TRBV5-6 and TRBJ2-3, with TRBD2 identical over 9 bases. Germline CDR1 is SGHDT and CDR2 is YYEEEE. The CDR3 spans 16 residues. The trim removed 1 base at V and 0 bases at J, leaving 3 bases unmatched. The CDR3 sequence: CASSLRTSGSTDTQYF. In DNA form, the CDR3 reads TGTGCCAGCAGCTTGCGTACTAGCGGGAGCACAGATACGCAGTATTTT.

This clonotype was picked up many times. This sequence joins TRBV12-3 or TRBV12-4 and TRBJ2-7; TRBD1 or TRBD2 may be the D gene (5 bases each). The CDR3 is made up of 11 amino acids. V lost 8 bases, J lost 4 bases, and 9 bases lay in between. CDR3 bases: TGTGCCAGCGGGGGATTTTACGAGCAGTACTTC. It yields the protein CASGGFYEQYF.

This clonotype turned up a few times. This chain connects TRBV14 to TRBJ2-5; TRBD2 matches 12 bases. V lost 1 base, J lost 4 bases, and 1 base stayed unmatched. The length of the CDR3 is 15 residues. Looked up from germline, CDR1 is SGHDN and CDR2 is FVKESK. CDR3 bases: TGTGCCAGCAGCCAAGGACTAGCGGGGGCAGAGACCCAGTACTTC. Translating gives CASSQGLAGAETQYF.

This clonotype has at least ten counts. The V call is TRBV18, the J call TRBJ1-1; tentatively, D is TRBD1 (5 bases). Germline V gene lookup returns CDR1 KGHSH and CDR2 LQKENI. The V end lost 3 bases, the J end lost 1 base, and 18 bases lay between the germline ends. The CDR3 contains 17 residues. In DNA form, the CDR3 reads TGTGCCAGCTCACCCAGGGTTTATGGTGATGGGAACACTGAAGCTTTCTTT. It specifies CASSPRVYGDGNTEAFF.

This clonotype has a count of ten or more. The chain has TRBV5-1 and TRBJ1-6; TRBD1 aligns across 7 bases. The length of the CDR3 is 15 residues. Germline assignment: CDR1 SGHRS and CDR2 YFSETQ. The V segment lost 3 bases and the J segment 7 bases; nucleotides outside the gene matches: 7. CDR3 protein: CASSSGGAGNSPLHF. In DNA form, the CDR3 reads TGCGCCAGCAGCTCAGGGGGTGCTGGGAATTCACCCCTCCACTTT.

The table lists this clonotype with many counts. The rearrangement uses TRBV2 and TRBJ1-4, with 7 bases lining up with TRBD1. V lost 7 bases and J lost 3; bases outside the gene matches: 5. CDR3 length equals 14 residues. CDR1 is SNHLY and CDR2 is FYNNEI in the germline V gene. Here the CDR3 reads CASNRDSPNEKLFF. The CDR3 DNA is TGTGCCAGCAATCGGGACAGCCCTAATGAAAAACTGTTTTTT. Full variable domain (rest looked up from reference TRBV2 and TRBJ1-4): EPEVTQTPSHQVTQMGQEVILRCVPISNHLYFYWYRQILGQKVEFLVSFYNNEISEKSEIFDDQFSVERPDGSNFTLKIRSTKLEDSAMYFCASNRDSPNEKLFFGSGTQLSVL.